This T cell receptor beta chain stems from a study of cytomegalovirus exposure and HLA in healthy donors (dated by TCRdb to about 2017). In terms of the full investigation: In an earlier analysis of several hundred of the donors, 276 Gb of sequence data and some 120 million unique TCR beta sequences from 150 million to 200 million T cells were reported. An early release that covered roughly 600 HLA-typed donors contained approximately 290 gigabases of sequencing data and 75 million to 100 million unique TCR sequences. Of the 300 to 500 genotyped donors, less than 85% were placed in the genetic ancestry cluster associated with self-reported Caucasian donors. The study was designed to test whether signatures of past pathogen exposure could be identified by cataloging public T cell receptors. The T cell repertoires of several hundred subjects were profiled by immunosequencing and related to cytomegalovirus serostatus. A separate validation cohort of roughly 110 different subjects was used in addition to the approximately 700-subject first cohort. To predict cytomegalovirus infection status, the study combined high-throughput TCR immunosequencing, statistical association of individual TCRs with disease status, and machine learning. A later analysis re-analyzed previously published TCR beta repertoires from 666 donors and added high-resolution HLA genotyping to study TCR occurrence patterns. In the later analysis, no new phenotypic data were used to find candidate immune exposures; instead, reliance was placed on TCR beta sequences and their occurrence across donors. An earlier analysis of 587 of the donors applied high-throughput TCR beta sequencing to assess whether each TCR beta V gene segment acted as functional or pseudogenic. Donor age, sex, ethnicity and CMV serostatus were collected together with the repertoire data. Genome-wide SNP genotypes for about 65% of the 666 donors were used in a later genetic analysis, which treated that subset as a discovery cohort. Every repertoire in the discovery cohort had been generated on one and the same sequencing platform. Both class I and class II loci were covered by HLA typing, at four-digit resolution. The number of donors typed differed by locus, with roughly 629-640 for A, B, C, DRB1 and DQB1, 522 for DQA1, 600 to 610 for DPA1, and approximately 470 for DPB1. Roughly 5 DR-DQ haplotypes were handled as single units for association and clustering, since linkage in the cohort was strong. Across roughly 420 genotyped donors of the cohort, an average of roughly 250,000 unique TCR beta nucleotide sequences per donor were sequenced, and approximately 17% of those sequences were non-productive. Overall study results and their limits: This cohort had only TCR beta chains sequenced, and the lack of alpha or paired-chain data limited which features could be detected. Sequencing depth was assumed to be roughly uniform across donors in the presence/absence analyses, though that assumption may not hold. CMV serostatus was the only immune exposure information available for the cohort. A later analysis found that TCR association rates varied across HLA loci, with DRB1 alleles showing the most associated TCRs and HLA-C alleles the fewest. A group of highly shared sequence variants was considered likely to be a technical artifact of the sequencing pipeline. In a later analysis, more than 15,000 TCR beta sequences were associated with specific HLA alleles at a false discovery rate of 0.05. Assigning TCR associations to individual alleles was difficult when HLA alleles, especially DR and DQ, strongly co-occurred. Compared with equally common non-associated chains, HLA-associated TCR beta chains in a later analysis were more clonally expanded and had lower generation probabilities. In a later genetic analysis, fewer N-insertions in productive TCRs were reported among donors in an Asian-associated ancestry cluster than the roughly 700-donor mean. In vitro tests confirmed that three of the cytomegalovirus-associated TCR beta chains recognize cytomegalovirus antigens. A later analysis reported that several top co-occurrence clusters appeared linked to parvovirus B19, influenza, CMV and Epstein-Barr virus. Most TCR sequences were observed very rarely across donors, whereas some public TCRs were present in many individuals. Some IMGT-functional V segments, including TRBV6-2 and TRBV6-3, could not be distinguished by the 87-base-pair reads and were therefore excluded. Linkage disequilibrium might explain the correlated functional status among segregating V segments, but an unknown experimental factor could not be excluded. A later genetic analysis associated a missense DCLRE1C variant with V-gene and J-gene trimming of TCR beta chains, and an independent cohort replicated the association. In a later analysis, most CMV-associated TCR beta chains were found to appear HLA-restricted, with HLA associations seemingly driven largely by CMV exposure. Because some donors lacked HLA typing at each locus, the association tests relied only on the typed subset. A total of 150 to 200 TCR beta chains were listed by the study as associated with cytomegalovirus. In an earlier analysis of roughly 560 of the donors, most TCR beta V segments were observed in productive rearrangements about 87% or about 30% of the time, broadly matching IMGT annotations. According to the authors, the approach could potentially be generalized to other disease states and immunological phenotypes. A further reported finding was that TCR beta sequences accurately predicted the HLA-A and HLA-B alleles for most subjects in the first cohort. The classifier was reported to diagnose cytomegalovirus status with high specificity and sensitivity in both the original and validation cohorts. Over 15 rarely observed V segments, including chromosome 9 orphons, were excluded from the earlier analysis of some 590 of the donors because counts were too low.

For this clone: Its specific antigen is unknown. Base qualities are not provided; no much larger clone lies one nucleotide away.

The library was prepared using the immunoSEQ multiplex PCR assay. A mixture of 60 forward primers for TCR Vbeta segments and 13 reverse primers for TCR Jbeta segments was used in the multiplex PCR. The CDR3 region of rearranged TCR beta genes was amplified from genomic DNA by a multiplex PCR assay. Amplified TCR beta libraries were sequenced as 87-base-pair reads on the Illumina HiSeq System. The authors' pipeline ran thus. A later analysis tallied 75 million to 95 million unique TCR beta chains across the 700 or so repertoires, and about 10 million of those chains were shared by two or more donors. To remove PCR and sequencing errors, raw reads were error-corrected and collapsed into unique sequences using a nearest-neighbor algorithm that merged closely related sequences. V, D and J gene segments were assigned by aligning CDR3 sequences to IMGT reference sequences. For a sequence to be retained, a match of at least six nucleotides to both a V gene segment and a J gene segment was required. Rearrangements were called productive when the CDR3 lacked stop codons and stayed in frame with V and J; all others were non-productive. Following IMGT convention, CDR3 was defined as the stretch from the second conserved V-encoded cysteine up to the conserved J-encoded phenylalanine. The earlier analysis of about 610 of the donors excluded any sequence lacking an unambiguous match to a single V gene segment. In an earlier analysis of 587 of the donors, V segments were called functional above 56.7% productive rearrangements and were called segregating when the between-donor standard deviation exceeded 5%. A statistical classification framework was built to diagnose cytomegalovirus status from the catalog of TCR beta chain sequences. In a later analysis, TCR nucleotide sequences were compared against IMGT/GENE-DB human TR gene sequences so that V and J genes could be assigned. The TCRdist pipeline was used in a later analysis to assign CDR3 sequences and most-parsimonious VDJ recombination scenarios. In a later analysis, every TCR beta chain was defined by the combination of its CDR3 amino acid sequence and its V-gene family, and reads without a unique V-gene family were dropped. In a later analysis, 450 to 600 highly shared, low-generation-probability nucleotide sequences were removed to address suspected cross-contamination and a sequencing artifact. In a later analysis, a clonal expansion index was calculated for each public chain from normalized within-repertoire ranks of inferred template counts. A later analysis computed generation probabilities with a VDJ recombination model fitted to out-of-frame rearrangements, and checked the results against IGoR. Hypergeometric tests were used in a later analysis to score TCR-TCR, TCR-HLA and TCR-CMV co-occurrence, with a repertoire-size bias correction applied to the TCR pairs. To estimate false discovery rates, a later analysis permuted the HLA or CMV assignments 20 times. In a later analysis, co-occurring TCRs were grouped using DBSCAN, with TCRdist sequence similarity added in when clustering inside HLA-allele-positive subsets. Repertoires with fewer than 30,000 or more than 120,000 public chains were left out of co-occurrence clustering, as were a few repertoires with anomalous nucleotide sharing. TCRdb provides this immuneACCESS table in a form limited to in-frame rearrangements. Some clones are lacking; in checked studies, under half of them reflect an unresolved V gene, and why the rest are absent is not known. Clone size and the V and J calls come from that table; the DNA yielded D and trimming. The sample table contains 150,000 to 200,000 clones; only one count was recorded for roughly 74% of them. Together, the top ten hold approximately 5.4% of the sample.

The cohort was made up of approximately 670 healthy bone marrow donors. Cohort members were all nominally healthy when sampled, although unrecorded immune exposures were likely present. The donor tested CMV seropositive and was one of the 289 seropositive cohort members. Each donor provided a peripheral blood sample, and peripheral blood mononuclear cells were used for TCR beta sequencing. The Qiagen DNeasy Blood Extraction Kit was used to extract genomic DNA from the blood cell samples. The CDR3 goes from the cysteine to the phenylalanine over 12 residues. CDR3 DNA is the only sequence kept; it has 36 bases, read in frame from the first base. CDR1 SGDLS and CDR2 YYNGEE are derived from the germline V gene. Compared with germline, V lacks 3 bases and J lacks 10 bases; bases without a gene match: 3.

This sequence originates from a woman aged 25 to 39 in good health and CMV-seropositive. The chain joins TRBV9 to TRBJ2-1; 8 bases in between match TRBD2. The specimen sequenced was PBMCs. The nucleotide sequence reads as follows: TGTGCCAGCAGCGCTAGCGGGTACGAGCAGTTCTTC. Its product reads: CASSASGYEQFF.